This T cell receptor beta chain was recovered during a study of shared clonotypes between healthy human individuals. Study-level information: A few men and a couple of women, aged 18 to 49, were donors. The study, taken as a whole, reports: Non-shared clonotypes had lower generation probabilities than those shared by all four donors.

The germline V gene encodes CDR1 SNHLY and CDR2 FYNNEI. Losses at the gene ends were 6 bases for V and 8 bases for J; bases not matched to a gene: 4. CDR3 size: 13 residues. Details on this clone: Its antigen is not known. The same CDR3 can be traced to other DNA sequences in this sample.

Genomic DNA from each subset was divided evenly over several immunoSEQ plates. Sequencing used immunoSEQ multiplex PCR; TCRdb keeps in-frame clones, though not all of them. The data hold 2 million to 3 million clones, with roughly 93% observed a single time. The study enrolled healthy HIV-negative adults without recent acute infections or vaccinations as donors. J is TRBJ1-4 and V is TRBV2, with TRBD1 matching over 9 bases. Sequenced: naive CD4+ T cells from PBMCs. Subset meaning: CD45RA+ positively selected. The receptor's source is a man younger than 35 in good health. Some clones in this sample may be carry-over from other donors' samples. CDR3 amino acids: CASRDRGDEKLFF. The DNA of the CDR3 is TGTGCCAGCAGGGACAGGGGTGACGAAAAACTGTTTTTT.